This T cell receptor (beta chain) was sequenced for a study of T-cell memory formation after mild COVID-19. Across the study: Among the donors, TCR clusters were largely specific to each donor. Study conclusions and caveats: Clones that contracted from day 15 to 85 were balanced CD4/CD8, while later expanders leaned CD4+.

MiXCR was run by TCRdb on the 5' RACE reads, yielding one entry per CDR3 protein. This table holds 300,000 to 350,000 distinct CDR3 sequences, around an eighth found once. This clonotype has a handful of counts. Its specificity is unknown. CDR3 length: 14 residues. Trimming removed 3 bases from V and 2 bases from J, with 10 bases in between. Per the germline V gene, CDR1 is LNHDA and CDR2 is SQIVND (reference sequence). The TCR was taken from a man aged 18 to 29 who had mild COVID-19 (a few samples of this study predate the infection). Cell type and time point are not known. V gene TRBV19 combines with J gene TRBJ2-5; D may be TRBD2 (5 bases). Material: PBMCs or a T cell subset sorted from them (not recorded which). CDR3 in DNA: TGTGCCAGTAGTATCTCCCGGACTCAAGAGACCCAGTACTTC. Translating gives CASSISRTQETQYF.